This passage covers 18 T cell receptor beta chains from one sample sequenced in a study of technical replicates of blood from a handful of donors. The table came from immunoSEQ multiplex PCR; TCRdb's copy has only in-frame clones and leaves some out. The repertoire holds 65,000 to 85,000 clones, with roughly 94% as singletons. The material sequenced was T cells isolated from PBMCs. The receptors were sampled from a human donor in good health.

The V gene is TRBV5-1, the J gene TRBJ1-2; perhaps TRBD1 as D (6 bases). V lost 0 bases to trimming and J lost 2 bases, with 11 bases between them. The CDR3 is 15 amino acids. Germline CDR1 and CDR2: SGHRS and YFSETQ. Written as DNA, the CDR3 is TGCGCCAGCAGCTTGGTGTCAGGGGCAAACTATGGCTACACCTTC. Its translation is CASSLVSGANYGYTF.

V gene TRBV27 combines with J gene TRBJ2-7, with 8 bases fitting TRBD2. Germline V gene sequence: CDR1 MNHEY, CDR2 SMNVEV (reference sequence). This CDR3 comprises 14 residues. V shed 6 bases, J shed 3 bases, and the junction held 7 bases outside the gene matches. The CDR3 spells CASSLGGGYYEQYF. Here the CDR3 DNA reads TGTGCCAGCAGCCTCGGGGGGGGATACTACGAGCAGTACTTC.

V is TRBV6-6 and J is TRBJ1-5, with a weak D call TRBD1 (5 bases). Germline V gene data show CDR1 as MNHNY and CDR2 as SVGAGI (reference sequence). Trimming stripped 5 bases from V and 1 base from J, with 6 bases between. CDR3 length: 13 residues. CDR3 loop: CASSKGSNQPQHF. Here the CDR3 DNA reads TGTGCCAGCAGTAAGGGGAGCAATCAGCCCCAGCATTTT.

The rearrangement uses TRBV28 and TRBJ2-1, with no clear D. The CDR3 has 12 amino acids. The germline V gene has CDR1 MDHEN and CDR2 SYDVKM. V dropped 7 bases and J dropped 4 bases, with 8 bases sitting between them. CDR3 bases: TGTGCCAGCATTTCTACGTACAATGAGCAGTTCTTC. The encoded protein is CASISTYNEQFF.

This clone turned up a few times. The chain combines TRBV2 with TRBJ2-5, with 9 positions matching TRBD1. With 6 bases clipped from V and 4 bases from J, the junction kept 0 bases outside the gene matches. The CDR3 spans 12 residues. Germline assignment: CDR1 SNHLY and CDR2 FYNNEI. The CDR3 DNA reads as TGTGCCAGCAGACAGGGGGCAGAGACCCAGTACTTC. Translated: CASRQGAETQYF. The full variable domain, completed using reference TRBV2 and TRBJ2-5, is EPEVTQTPSHQVTQMGQEVILRCVPISNHLYFYWYRQILGQKVEFLVSFYNNEISEKSEIFDDQFSVERPDGSNFTLKIRSTKLEDSAMYFCASRQGAETQYFGPGTRLLVL.

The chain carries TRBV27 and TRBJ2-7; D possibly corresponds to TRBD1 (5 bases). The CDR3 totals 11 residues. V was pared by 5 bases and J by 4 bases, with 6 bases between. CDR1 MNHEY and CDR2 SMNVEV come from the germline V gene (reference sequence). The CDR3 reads CASSAGYEQYF. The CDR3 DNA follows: TGTGCCAGCAGTGCAGGGTACGAGCAGTACTTC.

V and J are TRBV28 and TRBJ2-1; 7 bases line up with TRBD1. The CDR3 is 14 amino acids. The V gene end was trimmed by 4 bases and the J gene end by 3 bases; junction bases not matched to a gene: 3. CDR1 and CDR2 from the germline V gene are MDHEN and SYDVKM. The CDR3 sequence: CASSSGTDYNEQFF. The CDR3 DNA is TGTGCCAGCAGTTCCGGGACAGACTACAATGAGCAGTTCTTC.

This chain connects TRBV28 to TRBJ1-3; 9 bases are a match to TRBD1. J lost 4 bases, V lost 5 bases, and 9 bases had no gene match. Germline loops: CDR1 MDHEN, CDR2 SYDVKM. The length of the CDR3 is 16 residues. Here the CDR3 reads CASSAPGQGFGNTIYF. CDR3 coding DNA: TGTGCCAGCAGTGCCCCGGGACAGGGTTTCGGAAACACCATATATTTT.

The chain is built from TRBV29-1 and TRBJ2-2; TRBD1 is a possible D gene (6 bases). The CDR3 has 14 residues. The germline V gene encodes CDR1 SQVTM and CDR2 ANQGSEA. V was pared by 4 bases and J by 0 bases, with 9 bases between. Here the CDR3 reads CSVAGASNTGELFF. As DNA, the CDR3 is TGCAGCGTTGCAGGGGCATCGAACACCGGGGAGCTGTTTTTT.

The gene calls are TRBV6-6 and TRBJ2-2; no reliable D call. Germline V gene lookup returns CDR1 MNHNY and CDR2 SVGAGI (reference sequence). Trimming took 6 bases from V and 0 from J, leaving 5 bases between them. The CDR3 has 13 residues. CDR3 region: CASRLPNTGELFF. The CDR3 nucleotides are TGTGCCAGCAGACTTCCGAACACCGGGGAGCTGTTTTTT.

DNA of the CDR3: TGCAGTGCTAGAGTCGGCTACGAGCAGTACTTC. Translation: CSARVGYEQYF. The genes are TRBV20-1 and TRBJ2-7; D gene unclear. The V gene lost 1 base and the J gene lost 3 bases, with 4 bases spanning the gap. The CDR3 runs to 11 residues. Germline V gene sequence: CDR1 DFQATT, CDR2 SNEGSKA (reference sequence).

DNA of the CDR3: TGCGCCAGCAGCCCCCAGGGGTCGATGGGGGATACGCAGTATTTT. Protein: CASSPQGSMGDTQYF. The chain couples TRBV5-1 to TRBJ2-3; TRBD1 might be the D (6 bases). CDR1 SGHRS and CDR2 YFSETQ come from the germline V gene. CDR3 length equals 15 residues. V was shortened by 4 bases and J by 6 bases, with 18 bases between the two germline ends. The whole variable domain, remainder taken from reference TRBV5-1 and TRBJ2-3, is KAGVTQTPRYLIKTRGQQVTLSCSPISGHRSVSWYQQTPGQGLQFLFEYFSETQRNKGNFPGRFSGRQFSNSRSEMNVSTLELGDSALYLCASSPQGSMGDTQYFGPGTRLTVL.

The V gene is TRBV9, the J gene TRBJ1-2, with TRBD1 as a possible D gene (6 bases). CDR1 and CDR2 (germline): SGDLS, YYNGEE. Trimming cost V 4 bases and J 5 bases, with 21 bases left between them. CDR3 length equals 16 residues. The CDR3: CASSHPSGGQGYGYTF. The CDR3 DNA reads TGTGCCAGCAGCCACCCCTCCGGCGGGCAGGGGTATGGCTACACCTTC.

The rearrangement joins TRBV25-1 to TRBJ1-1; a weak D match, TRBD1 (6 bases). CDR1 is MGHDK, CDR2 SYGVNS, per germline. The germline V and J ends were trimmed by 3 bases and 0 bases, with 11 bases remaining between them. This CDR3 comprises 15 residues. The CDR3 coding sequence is TGTGCCAGCAGTGATACGGGACATATGAACACTGAAGCTTTCTTT. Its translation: CASSDTGHMNTEAFF. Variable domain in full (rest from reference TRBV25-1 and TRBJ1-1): EADIYQTPRYLVIGTGKKITLECSQTMGHDKMYWYQQDPGMELHLIHYSYGVNSTEKGDLSSESTVSRIRTEHFPLTLESARPSHTSQYLCASSDTGHMNTEAFFGQGTRLTVV.

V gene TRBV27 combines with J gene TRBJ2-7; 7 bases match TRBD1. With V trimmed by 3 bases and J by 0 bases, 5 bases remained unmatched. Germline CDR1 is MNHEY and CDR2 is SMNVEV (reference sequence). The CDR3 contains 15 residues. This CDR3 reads CASSFSGQPSYEQYF. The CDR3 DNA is TGTGCCAGCAGTTTTTCGGGACAGCCCTCCTACGAGCAGTACTTC.

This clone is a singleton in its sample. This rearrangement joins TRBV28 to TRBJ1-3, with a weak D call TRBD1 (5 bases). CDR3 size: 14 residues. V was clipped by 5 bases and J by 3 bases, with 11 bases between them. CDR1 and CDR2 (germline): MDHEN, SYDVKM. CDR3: CASSPGGFGNTIYF. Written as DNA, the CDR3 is TGTGCCAGCAGTCCTGGGGGGTTTGGAAACACCATATATTTT.

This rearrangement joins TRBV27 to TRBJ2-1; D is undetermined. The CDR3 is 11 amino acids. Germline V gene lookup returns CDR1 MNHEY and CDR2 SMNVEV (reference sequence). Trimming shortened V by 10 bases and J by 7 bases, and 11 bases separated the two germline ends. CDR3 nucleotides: TGTGCCACCATCCTCGGGAATGAGCAGTTCTTC. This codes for CATILGNEQFF.

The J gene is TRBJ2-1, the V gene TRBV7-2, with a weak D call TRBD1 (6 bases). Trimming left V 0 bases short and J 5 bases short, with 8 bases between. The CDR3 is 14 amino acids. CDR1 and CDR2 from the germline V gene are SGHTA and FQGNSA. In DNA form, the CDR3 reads TGTGCCAGCAGCTTAGCGACAGGCCACAATGAGCAGTTCTTC. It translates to CASSLATGHNEQFF.